This T cell receptor (beta chain) was obtained from a study of cytomegalovirus exposure and HLA in healthy donors. PCR involved 60 Vbeta and 13 Jbeta primers. Data came from immunoSEQ multiplex PCR; TCRdb stores just in-frame clones and leaves some out. The sample includes some 120,000 clones, 80% to 85% of them seen just once. This CDR3 comprises 15 residues. Trimming removed 5 bases from V and 2 bases from J; junction bases left unmatched: 5. CDR1 and CDR2 (germline): SGHVS, FQNEAQ. This clone has only a few counts. Its antigen is undetermined. Findings and caveats of the study: Many donors shared some public TCRs, even though most TCR sequences were rare. Several of the most significant clusters were apparently associated with common viral pathogens in a later analysis. Presence/absence analyses took donor sequencing depth as roughly uniform.

The sequence was obtained from a woman in her twenties or thirties in good health and CMV-seronegative. V gene TRBV7-8 combines with J gene TRBJ2-7, with 11 bases identical to TRBD2. The sample comprised PBMCs. Here the CDR3 reads CASSPGTSGAYEQYF. The CDR3, as DNA: TGTGCCAGCAGCCCAGGGACTAGCGGAGCCTACGAGCAGTACTTC.